Listed here are 2 T cell receptor beta chains from one sample, sequenced in a study of cytomegalovirus exposure and HLA in healthy donors. The assay was immunoSEQ multiplex PCR, and TCRdb's table has in-frame clones only and misses some. The sample lists 120,000 or so clones, roughly nine tenths seen once, with roughly 2% in the top ten. Sequences were obtained from PBMCs. These receptors were taken from a woman under 30 in good health and CMV-seronegative.

V usage is TRBV5-1 and J usage is TRBJ2-1; the D gene is possibly TRBD2 (6 bases). V was clipped by 7 bases and J by 9 bases, with 8 bases between them. Looked up from germline, CDR1 is SGHRS and CDR2 is YFSETQ. This CDR3 is built from 10 residues. The CDR3 DNA is TGCGCCAGCGGTAGCGGTGAGCAGTTCTTC. Amino acid sequence: CASGSGEQFF.

This chain uses TRBV29-1 with TRBJ2-1; TRBD1 matches 8 bases. V lost 6 bases and J lost 3; bases outside the gene matches: 7. This CDR3 is 14 amino acids long. Germline CDR1 is SQVTM and CDR2 is ANQGSEA. CDR3 in DNA: TGCAGCGTGCCGACGGGACAGGACTACAATGAGCAGTTCTTC. It yields the protein CSVPTGQDYNEQFF.